What follows is one T cell receptor beta chain and its context. Its target is unknown. Germline CDR1 SGHNT, CDR2 YENEEA. The CDR3 runs 19 residues. Between the trimmed V and J ends, which lost 5 bases and 2 bases, there was a span of 26 bases. Assay used: immunoSEQ multiplex PCR; TCRdb lists only in-frame clones, some missing. The data contain some 1,100 clones, 73% of them seen just once; the ten biggest clones take up less than 15%. These data are taken from a study of primary melanoma T cells and metastatic recurrence. Across the study: Tumors were T2–T4 primary melanomas thicker than 1 mm.

Regarding the study as a whole: T-cell fraction over 20% seemed protective regardless of ulceration or nodes. Primary melanomas may harbor an effective T-cell antitumor response, authors suggested.

The rearrangement links TRBV11-3 to TRBJ2-3; a possible D gene is TRBD1 (7 bases). The specimen sequenced was melanoma tumor tissue. The receptor was derived from a human donor with melanoma. The CDR3: CASSPGGWELPTHTDTQYF. The CDR3 DNA reads TGTGCCAGCAGCCCAGGGGGGTGGGAGCTCCCAACTCACACAGATACGCAGTATTTT.